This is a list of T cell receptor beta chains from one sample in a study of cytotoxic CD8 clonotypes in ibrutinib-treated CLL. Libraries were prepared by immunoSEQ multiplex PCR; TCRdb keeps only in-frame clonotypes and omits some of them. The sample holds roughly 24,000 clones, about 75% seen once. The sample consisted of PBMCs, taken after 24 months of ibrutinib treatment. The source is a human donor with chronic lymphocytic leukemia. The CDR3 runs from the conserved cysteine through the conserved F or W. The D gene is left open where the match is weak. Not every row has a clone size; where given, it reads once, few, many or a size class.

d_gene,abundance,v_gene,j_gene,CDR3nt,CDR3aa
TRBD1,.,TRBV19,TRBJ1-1,TGTGCCAGTAGTATTGGTAGGGGGCAAGTGAACACTGAAGCTTTCTTT,CASSIGRGQVNTEAFF
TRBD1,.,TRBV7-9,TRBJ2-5,TGTGCCAGCAGCCCCGGACAGGGGTATTTAGAGACCCAGTACTTC,CASSPGQGYLETQYF
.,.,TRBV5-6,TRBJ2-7,TGTGCCAGCAGCTTGAGTTCCGCTTCGGTGGGGAAGCAGTACTTC,CASSLSSASVGKQYF
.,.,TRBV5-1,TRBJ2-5,TGCGCCAGCAGTCCCTCCTCACAGGAGACCCAGTACTTC,CASSPSSQETQYF
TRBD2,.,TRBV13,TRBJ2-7,TGTGCCAGCAGCAAGAGGGGACTAGCGGGGGGACCCGGGGGCGAGCAGTACTTC,CASSKRGLAGGPGGEQYF
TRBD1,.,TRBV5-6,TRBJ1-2,TGTGCCAGCAGCTTTGACAGGGGGCTAGGCTATGGCTACACCTTC,CASSFDRGLGYGYTF
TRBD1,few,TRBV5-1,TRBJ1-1,TGCGCCAGCAGCCCGGGACAGGGGGCAGCTGAAGCTTTCTTT,CASSPGQGAAEAFF
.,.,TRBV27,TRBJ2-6,TGTGCCAGCAGTCTGTGGACAAGCTCTGGGGCCAACGTCCTGACTTTC,CASSLWTSSGANVLTF
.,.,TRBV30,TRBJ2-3,TGTGCCTGGAGTTTTCCTCGGGGGAGCACAGATACGCAGTATTTT,CAWSFPRGSTDTQYF
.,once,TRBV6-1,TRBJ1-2,TGTGCCAGCATGATCTCGGGGGTATCAGTCCATGGCTACACCTTC,CASMISGVSVHGYTF
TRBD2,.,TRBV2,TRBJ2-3,TGTGCCAGCAGCCTCTCAAGCGGGGCCAGCACAGATACGCAGTATTTT,CASSLSSGASTDTQYF
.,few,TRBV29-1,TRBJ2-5,TGCAGCGTTGAAGGCGGTCAGTTGGAGACCCAGTACTTC,CSVEGGQLETQYF
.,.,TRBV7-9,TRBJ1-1,TGTGCCAGCAGCTACCCAAGGGGCACTGAAGCTTTCTTT,CASSYPRGTEAFF
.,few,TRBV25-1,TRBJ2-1,TGTGCCAGCAGTGATCCGGGGGGCTTATACAATGAGCAGTTCTTC,CASSDPGGLYNEQFF